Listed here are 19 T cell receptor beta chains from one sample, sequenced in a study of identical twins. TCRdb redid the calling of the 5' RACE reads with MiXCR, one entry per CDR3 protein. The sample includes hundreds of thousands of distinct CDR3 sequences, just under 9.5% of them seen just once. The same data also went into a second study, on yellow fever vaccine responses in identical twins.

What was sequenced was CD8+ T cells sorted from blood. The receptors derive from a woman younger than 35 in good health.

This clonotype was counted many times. CDR3 DNA: TGTGCCAGCAGCGTAGATCTGGGGGAGGCGGCCAAAAACATTCAGTACTTC. Protein sequence: CASSVDLGEAAKNIQYF. The chain uses TRBV9 and TRBJ2-4; a possible D gene is TRBD2 (6 bases). The CDR3 loop spans 17 amino acids. Germline V gives CDR1 SGDLS, CDR2 YYNGEE. The V end was cut by 0 bases, the J end by 1 base, with 14 bases between.

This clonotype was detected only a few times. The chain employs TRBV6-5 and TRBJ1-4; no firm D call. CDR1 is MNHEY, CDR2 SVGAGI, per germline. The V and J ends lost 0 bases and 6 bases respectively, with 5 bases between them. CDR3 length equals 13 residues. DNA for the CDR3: TGTGCCAGCAGTTACTCTATTTATGAAAAACTGTTTTTT. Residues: CASSYSIYEKLFF.

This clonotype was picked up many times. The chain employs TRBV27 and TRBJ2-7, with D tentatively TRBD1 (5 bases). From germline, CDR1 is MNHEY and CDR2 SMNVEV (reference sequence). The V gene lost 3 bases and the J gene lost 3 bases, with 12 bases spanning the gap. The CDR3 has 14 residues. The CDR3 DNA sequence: TGTGCCAGCAGTTTGTCAGGGTCCGGCTACGAGCAGTACTTC. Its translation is CASSLSGSGYEQYF.

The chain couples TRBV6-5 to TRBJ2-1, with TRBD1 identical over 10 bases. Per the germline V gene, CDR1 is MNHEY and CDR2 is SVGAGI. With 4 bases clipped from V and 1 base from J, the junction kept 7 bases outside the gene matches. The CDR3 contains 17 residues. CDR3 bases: TGTGCCAGCAGTTTTCAGGACAGGGGGTATTCCTACAATGAGCAGTTCTTC. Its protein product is CASSFQDRGYSYNEQFF.

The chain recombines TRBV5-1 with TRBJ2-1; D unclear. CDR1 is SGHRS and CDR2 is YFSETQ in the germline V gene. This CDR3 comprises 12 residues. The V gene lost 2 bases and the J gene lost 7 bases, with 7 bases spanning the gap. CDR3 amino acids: CASSFGRNEQFF. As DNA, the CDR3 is TGCGCCAGCAGCTTCGGACGAAATGAGCAGTTCTTC.

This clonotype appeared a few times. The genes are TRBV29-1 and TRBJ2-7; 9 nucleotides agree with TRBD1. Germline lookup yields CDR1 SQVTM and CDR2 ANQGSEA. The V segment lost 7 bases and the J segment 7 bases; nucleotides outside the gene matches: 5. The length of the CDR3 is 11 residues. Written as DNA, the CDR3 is TGCAGCGCACAGGGGGCAAATGAGCAGTACTTC. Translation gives CSAQGANEQYF.

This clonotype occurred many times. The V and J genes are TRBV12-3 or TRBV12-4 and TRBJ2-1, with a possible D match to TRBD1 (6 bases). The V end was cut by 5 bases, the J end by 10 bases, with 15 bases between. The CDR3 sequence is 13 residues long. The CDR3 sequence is CASSPSLRGEQFF. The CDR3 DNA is TGTGCCAGCAGTCCTTCCCTTAGGGGGGAGCAGTTCTTC.

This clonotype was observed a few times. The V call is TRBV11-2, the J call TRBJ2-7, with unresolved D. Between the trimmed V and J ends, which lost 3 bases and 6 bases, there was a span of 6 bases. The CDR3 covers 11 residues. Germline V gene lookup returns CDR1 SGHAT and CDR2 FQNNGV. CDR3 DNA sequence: TGTGCCAGCAGCTTTAATGTCGAGCAGTACTTC. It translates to CASSFNVEQYF.

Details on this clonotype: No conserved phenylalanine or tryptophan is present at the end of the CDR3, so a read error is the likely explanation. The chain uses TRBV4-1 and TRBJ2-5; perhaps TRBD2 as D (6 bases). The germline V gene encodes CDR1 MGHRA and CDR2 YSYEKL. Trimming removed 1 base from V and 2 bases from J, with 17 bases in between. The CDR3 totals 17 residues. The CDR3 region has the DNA TGCGCCAGCAGCCAAGGTTACGGGGCCGGGAGTCAAGAGACCCAGTACTTA. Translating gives CASSQGYGAGSQETQYL.

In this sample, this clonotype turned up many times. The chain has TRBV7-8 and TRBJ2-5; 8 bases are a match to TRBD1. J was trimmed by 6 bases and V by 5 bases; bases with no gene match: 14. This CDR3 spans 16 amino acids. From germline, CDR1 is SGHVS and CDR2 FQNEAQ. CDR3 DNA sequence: TGTGCCAGCAGCCATTCAGGACAGGGTGGGAGAAAGACCCAGTACTTC. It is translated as CASSHSGQGGRKTQYF. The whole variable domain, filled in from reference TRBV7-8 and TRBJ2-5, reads GAGVSQSPRYKVAKRGQDVALRCDPISGHVSLFWYQQALGQGPEFLTYFQNEAQLDKSGLPSDRFFAERPEGSVSTLKIQRTQQEDSAVYLCASSHSGQGGRKTQYFGPGTRLLVL.

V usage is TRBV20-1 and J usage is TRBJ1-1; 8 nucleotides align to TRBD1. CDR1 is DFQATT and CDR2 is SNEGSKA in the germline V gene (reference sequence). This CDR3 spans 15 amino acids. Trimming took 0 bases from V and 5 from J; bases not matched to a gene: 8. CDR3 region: CSARDRDRGVTEAFF. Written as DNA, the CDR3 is TGCAGTGCTAGAGATCGAGACAGGGGTGTGACTGAAGCTTTCTTT.

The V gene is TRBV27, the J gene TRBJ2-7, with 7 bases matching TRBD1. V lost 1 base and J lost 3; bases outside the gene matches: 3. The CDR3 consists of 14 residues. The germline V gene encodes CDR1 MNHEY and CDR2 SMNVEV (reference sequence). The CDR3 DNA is TGTGCCAGCAGTTTATGGCAGGGGGACTACGAGCAGTACTTC. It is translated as CASSLWQGDYEQYF.

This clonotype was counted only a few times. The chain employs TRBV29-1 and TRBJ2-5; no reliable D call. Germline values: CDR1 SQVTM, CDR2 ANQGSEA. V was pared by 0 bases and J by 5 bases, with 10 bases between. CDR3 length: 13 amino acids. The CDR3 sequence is CSVEDQGFETQYF. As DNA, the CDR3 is TGCAGCGTTGAAGATCAAGGGTTCGAGACCCAGTACTTC.

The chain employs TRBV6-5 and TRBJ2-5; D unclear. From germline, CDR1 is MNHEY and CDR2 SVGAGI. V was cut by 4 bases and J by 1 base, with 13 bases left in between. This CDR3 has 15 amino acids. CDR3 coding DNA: TGTGCCAGCAGTTCCTTCCGGCCGAGCCAAGAGACCCAGTACTTC. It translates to CASSSFRPSQETQYF.

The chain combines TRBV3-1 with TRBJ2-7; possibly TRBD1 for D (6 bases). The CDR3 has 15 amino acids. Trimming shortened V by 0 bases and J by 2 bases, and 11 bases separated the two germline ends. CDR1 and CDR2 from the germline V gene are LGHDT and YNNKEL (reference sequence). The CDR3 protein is CASSQDPRQAYEQYF. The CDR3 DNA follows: TGTGCCAGCAGCCAAGACCCTCGACAGGCCTACGAGCAGTACTTC.

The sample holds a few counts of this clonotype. CDR3 bases: TGTGCCAGCAGACCCGGACAGTACTACGAGCAGTACTTC. Protein: CASRPGQYYEQYF. The chain carries TRBV28 and TRBJ2-7, with a possible D match to TRBD1 (6 bases). V was cut by 6 bases and J by 3 bases, with 12 bases left in between. CDR3 length: 13 amino acids. Germline V gene lookup returns CDR1 MDHEN and CDR2 SYDVKM.

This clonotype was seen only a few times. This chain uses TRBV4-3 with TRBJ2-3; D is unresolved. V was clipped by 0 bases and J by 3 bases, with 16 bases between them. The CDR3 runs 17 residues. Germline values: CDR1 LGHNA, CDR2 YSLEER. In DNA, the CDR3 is TGCGCCAGCAGCCAAGATTTAGGGCCGGAATATACAGATACGCAGTATTTT. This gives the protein CASSQDLGPEYTDTQYF.

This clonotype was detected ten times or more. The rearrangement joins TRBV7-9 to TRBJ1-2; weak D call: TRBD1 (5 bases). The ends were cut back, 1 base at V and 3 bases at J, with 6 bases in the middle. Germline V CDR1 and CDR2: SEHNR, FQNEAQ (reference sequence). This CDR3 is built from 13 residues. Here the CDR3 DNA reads TGTGCCAGCAGCTTAGGGGGGGACTATGGCTACACCTTC. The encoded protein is CASSLGGDYGYTF. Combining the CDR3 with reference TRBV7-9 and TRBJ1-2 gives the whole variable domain DTGVSQNPRHKITKRGQNVTFRCDPISEHNRLYWYRQTLGQGPEFLTYFQNEAQLEKSRLLSDRFSAERPKGSFSTLEIQRTEQGDSAMYLCASSLGGDYGYTFGSGTRLTVV.

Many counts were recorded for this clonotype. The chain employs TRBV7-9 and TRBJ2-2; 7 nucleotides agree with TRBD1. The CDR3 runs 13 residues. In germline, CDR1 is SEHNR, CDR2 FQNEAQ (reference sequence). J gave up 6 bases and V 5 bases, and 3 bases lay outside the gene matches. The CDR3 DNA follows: TGTGCCAGCAGCCCAGGACAGGCCGGGGAGCTGTTTTTT. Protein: CASSPGQAGELFF.